The sequence of this TCR beta chain was determined in a study of regulatory T cells in long-lasting Graves disease. This CDR3 contains 18 residues. The junction had 10 bases not matched to a gene; V was cut back by 5 bases and J by 0 bases. From germline, CDR1 is LNHDA and CDR2 SQIVND (reference sequence). Time point described: persistent/refractory GD, antithyroid drugs over 5 years with positive TRAb. RNA from PBMCs was the source of the TCR library. For TCR beta, libraries came from iRepertoire HTBI primers and Arm-PCR of CDR3 regions. TCRdb used MiXCR to reprocess the multiplex PCR reads, holding one entry per CDR3 protein. The top ten clones hold roughly 27% of a sample with around 340,000 distinct CDR3 sequences, around 19% of them seen once.

The source was peripheral blood mononuclear cells (PBMCs), collected when the disease was refractory, from a patient treated with antithyroid drugs. The TCR sequence derives from a female donor with Graves disease. This chain joins TRBV19 and TRBJ1-6; 7 bases are shared with TRBD1. The CDR3 loop is CASSLRTGLSSYNSPLHF. The CDR3 nucleotides are TGTGCCAGTAGTCTGAGGACAGGACTCAGCTCCTATAATTCACCCCTCCACTTT.